These 19 T cell receptor beta chains came from one sample sequenced in a study of response to subunit inactivated influenza vaccine. TCRdb re-analysed the RT-PCR reads in MiXCR, keeping a single row per CDR3 protein. The data hold 550,000 to 650,000 distinct CDR3 sequences, with 12% observed a single time. This specimen was PBMCs from blood, taken on the day of vaccination. The origin of the receptors is a man aged 50-60 years who received an inactivated influenza vaccine.

The V and J genes are TRBV7-6 and TRBJ2-7, with TRBD1 matching 11 bases. Trimming cost V 5 bases and J 4 bases; bases outside gene matches: 7. Germline CDR1 reads SGHVS; CDR2 reads FNYEAQ. The CDR3 consists of 15 residues. The CDR3 loop reads CASSNNRDRGYEQYF. The CDR3 DNA sequence: TGTGCCAGCAGCAACAACCGGGACAGGGGGTACGAGCAGTACTTC. Variable domain in full (rest from reference TRBV7-6 and TRBJ2-7): GAGVSQSPRYKVTKRGQDVALRCDPISGHVSLYWYRQALGQGPEFLTYFNYEAQQDKSGLPNDRFSAERPEGSISTLTIQRTEQRDSAMYRCASSNNRDRGYEQYFGPGTRLTVT.

This clonotype was seen a few times. This chain uses TRBV5-1 with TRBJ1-1, with D maybe TRBD1 (6 bases). V was shortened by 0 bases and J by 0 bases, with 12 bases between the two germline ends. The germline V gene has CDR1 SGHRS and CDR2 YFSETQ. This CDR3 is 16 amino acids long. CDR3 DNA sequence: TGCGCCAGCAGCTTGGGAGGGGGGGCCTTGAACACTGAAGCTTTCTTT. Its translation: CASSLGGGALNTEAFF.

This clonotype was picked up a small number of times. The V and J genes are TRBV7-2 and TRBJ1-2, with unresolved D. Trimming removed 2 bases from V and 3 bases from J, with 13 bases in between. Looked up from germline, CDR1 is SGHTA and CDR2 is FQGNSA. The CDR3 spans 15 residues. CDR3 coding DNA: TGTGCCAGCAGCTTATCCGGCCCAAATTACTATGGCTACACCTTC. This translates into CASSLSGPNYYGYTF.

This clonotype was seen at least ten times. The V and J genes are TRBV5-6 and TRBJ2-4, with D uncertain. CDR3 size: 12 residues. V was cut by 4 bases and J by 10 bases, with 12 bases left in between. CDR1 and CDR2 (germline): SGHDT, YYEEEE. CDR3 coding DNA: TGTGCCAGCAGCGCAACACGGGCTATTCAGTACTTC. Protein product: CASSATRAIQYF.

This clonotype was counted only a few times. This rearrangement joins TRBV7-9 to TRBJ2-1; D uncertain. Germline CDR1 is SEHNR and CDR2 is FQNEAQ (reference sequence). The V and J ends lost 5 bases and 0 bases respectively, with 17 bases between them. The CDR3 extends over 17 amino acids. The CDR3 region is CASSPRMGRSSYNEQFF. The DNA of the CDR3 is TGTGCCAGCAGCCCCCGTATGGGCAGGAGCTCCTACAATGAGCAGTTCTTC.

There are many counts of this clonotype. This chain links TRBV29-1 with TRBJ1-2; D unresolved. Germline assignment: CDR1 SQVTM and CDR2 ANQGSEA. The CDR3 is 12 amino acids. V dropped 3 bases and J dropped 8 bases, with 13 bases sitting between them. The CDR3 is CSVDARSGGYTF. CDR3 nucleotide sequence: TGCAGCGTTGACGCCCGGAGTGGAGGCTACACCTTC.

The sample holds a few counts of this clonotype. The rearrangement joins TRBV12-3 or TRBV12-4 to TRBJ1-5; maybe TRBD1 (6 bases). V lost 5 bases, J lost 6 bases, and 11 bases lay in between. The CDR3 consists of 13 residues. CDR3 amino acids: CASSRGGSQPQHF. DNA for the CDR3: TGTGCCAGCAGTCGAGGGGGGAGTCAGCCCCAGCATTTT.

This clonotype was counted between two and nine times. V usage is TRBV20-1 and J usage is TRBJ2-7; TRBD2 aligns across 8 bases. The germline CDR1 and CDR2 sequences are DFQATT and SNEGSKA (reference sequence). The CDR3 runs 14 residues. V was pared by 6 bases and J by 2 bases, with 9 bases of the junction left unmatched. For the CDR3, the DNA is TGCAGTGCCACTGATCCGGGGGGGACCTACGAGCAGTACTTC. This gives the protein CSATDPGGTYEQYF.

This clonotype showed up just a few times. This chain links TRBV11-3 with TRBJ2-2; 9 positions match TRBD2. The CDR3 length is 16 residues. J gave up 4 bases and V 2 bases, and 5 bases lay outside the gene matches. From germline, CDR1 is SGHNT and CDR2 YENEEA. For the CDR3, the DNA is TGTGCCAGCAGCTTAAGGACTAGCGTTTCCACCGGGGAGCTGTTTTTT. Translated: CASSLRTSVSTGELFF.

The genes are TRBV12-3 or TRBV12-4 and TRBJ2-3; 9 nucleotides align to TRBD1. With V trimmed by 5 bases and J by 2 bases, 8 bases remained unmatched. This CDR3 is 16 amino acids long. This chain's CDR3 is CASSPETGGDTDTQYF. For the CDR3, the DNA is TGTGCCAGCAGTCCGGAGACAGGGGGTGACACAGATACGCAGTATTTT.

This clonotype was observed at least ten times. V usage is TRBV10-3 and J usage is TRBJ1-2; D call uncertain. CDR1 is ENHRY, CDR2 SYGVKD, per germline. Trimming took 3 bases from V and 6 from J, leaving 11 bases between them. The CDR3 contains 13 residues. CDR3 nucleotide sequence: TGTGCCATCAGTGATACAAAGTTGGATGGCTACACCTTC. Translated, it gives CAISDTKLDGYTF.

This clonotype occurred a few times. The CDR3 here is CASSRRQSTDTQYF. The CDR3, as DNA: TGTGCCAGCAGCCGTCGACAGAGCACAGATACGCAGTATTTT. The rearrangement joins TRBV7-3 to TRBJ2-3, with D perhaps matching TRBD1 (5 bases). Looked up from germline, CDR1 is SGHTA and CDR2 is FQGTGA. Trimming stripped 5 bases from V and 0 bases from J, with 9 bases between. The CDR3 is 14 residues long.

This clonotype was observed many times. J is TRBJ2-7 and V is TRBV7-9, with unresolved D. Germline V gene data show CDR1 as SEHNR and CDR2 as FQNEAQ (reference sequence). The CDR3 loop spans 15 amino acids. V dropped 3 bases and J dropped 3 bases, with 15 bases sitting between them. The CDR3 here is CASSFSAGGDYEQYF. The CDR3 DNA reads TGTGCCAGCAGCTTTTCGGCAGGTGGGGACTACGAGCAGTACTTC.

This clonotype was seen more than once but under ten times. The rearrangement uses TRBV7-6 and TRBJ2-3; TRBD1 matches at 10 bases. CDR3 length: 15 amino acids. Germline trimming cut 4 bases from V and 6 bases from J; bases unmatched to any gene: 7. Germline CDR1 and CDR2: SGHVS and FNYEAQ. This chain's CDR3 is CASSSWTGGMDTQYF. CDR3 DNA sequence: TGTGCCAGCAGCTCATGGACAGGGGGAATGGATACGCAGTATTTT. Drawing the rest from reference TRBV7-6 and TRBJ2-3, the complete variable domain is GAGVSQSPRYKVTKRGQDVALRCDPISGHVSLYWYRQALGQGPEFLTYFNYEAQQDKSGLPNDRFSAERPEGSISTLTIQRTEQRDSAMYRCASSSWTGGMDTQYFGPGTRLTVL.

This clonotype was counted a few times. This rearrangement joins TRBV2 to TRBJ2-5, with D possibly being TRBD1 (5 bases). Per germline, CDR1 SNHLY and CDR2 FYNNEI. CDR3 length equals 15 residues. V was clipped by 2 bases and J by 0 bases, with 10 bases between them. The DNA of the CDR3 is TGTGCCAGCAGTGAAAAGCGACAGTACCAAGAGACCCAGTACTTC. This encodes CASSEKRQYQETQYF. Full variable domain (remainder filled in from reference TRBV2 and TRBJ2-5): EPEVTQTPSHQVTQMGQEVILRCVPISNHLYFYWYRQILGQKVEFLVSFYNNEISEKSEIFDDQFSVERPDGSNFTLKIRSTKLEDSAMYFCASSEKRQYQETQYFGPGTRLLVL.

This clonotype was counted between two and nine times. J is TRBJ1-6 and V is TRBV7-2; no reliable D call. CDR1 SGHTA and CDR2 FQGNSA come from the germline V gene. Trimming took 5 bases from V and 2 from J, leaving 7 bases between them. The CDR3 spans 14 residues. The CDR3 protein is CASSVGTYNSPLHF. The CDR3 DNA sequence: TGTGCCAGCAGCGTAGGGACCTATAATTCACCCCTCCACTTT.

This clonotype has ten or more counts. The rearrangement joins TRBV20-1 to TRBJ2-2; possibly TRBD2 for D (5 bases). V was cut by 6 bases and J by 3 bases, with 17 bases left in between. This CDR3 is 15 amino acids long. Germline CDR1 and CDR2: DFQATT and SNEGSKA (reference sequence). CDR3 sequence reads: CSARSSGIDTGELFF. In nucleotides, the CDR3 is TGCAGTGCCCGATCCAGCGGAATCGACACCGGGGAGCTGTTTTTT.

This clonotype was picked up a small number of times. This chain connects TRBV4-2 to TRBJ2-7, with a tentative D call TRBD1 (6 bases). Trimming cost V 0 bases and J 2 bases, with 11 bases left between them. Germline V gene sequence: CDR1 LGHNA, CDR2 YNFKEQ. The CDR3 contains 15 residues. The CDR3 region has the DNA TGTGCCAGCAGCCAAGAACCGGACAGTACCTACGAGCAGTACTTC. Residues: CASSQEPDSTYEQYF.

This clonotype has just a few counts. The V and J genes are TRBV7-3 and TRBJ2-2; unclear D gene. The CDR3 sequence is 16 residues long. V was shortened by 4 bases and J by 4 bases, with 16 bases between the two germline ends. CDR1 is SGHTA, CDR2 FQGTGA, per germline. The CDR3, as DNA: TGTGCCAGCAGCTCAGGACCTCGGCGAGGCACCGGGGAGCTGTTTTTT. The encoded protein is CASSSGPRRGTGELFF.